These 17 T cell receptor beta chains originate from one sample sequenced in a study of identical twins (dated by TCRdb to 2015 to 2016). Library preparation employed 5' RACE. The data were produced on an Illumina HiSeq 2000. TCRdb took the public reads, trimmed them with fastp at Q25, ran MiXCR for clone calling and kept in-frame beta chains. Rows with a matching CDR3 protein are joined into one entry that keeps the most common DNA and genes. For this sample the table gives approximately 240,000 distinct CDR3 sequences, of which about 14% were detected only once. The top ten clonotypes cover around 8.3% of the sample. The sequenced sample was memory (CD45RO+) T cells sorted from blood. Read against the paper, the sample's cell subset or site label means: CD45RO+ enriched T cells. These receptors were taken from a woman aged 18-35 years in good health.

The chain has TRBV20-1 and TRBJ2-1; 8 bases match TRBD2. V trimming: 5 bases; J trimming: 3 bases; junction bases outside the gene matches: 9. CDR1 and CDR2 from the germline V gene are DFQATT and SNEGSKA (reference sequence). This CDR3 has 15 amino acids. The CDR3 loop reads CSAREIAGNYNEQFF. The DNA of the CDR3 is TGCAGTGCTCGTGAAATAGCGGGGAACTACAATGAGCAGTTCTTC.

The chain carries TRBV16 and TRBJ2-3, with unresolved D. The CDR3 is 13 residues long. Germline CDR1 reads KGHSY; CDR2 reads FQNENV. V gave up 2 bases and J gave up 4 bases, with 7 bases separating them. CDR3 amino acids: CASSQDPADTQYF. The CDR3 DNA reads as TGTGCCAGCAGCCAAGATCCGGCAGATACGCAGTATTTT.

The CDR3 spells CASSPTVGSGGYNEQFF. The CDR3 region has the DNA TGTGCCAGCAGCCCCACTGTTGGTAGCGGGGGGTATAATGAGCAGTTCTTC. This chain links TRBV9 with TRBJ2-1; 10 bases fit TRBD2. The CDR3 is made up of 17 amino acids. The ends lost 4 bases at V and 7 bases at J; junction bases unmatched: 14. From germline, CDR1 is SGDLS and CDR2 YYNGEE.

This clonotype has at least ten counts. The rearrangement links TRBV6-5 to TRBJ1-2, with no clear D. The ends were cut back, 0 bases at V and 3 bases at J, with 11 bases in the middle. CDR1 and CDR2 (germline): MNHEY, SVGAGI. CDR3 length equals 15 residues. CDR3 sequence reads: CASSYSGSYDYGYTF. For the CDR3, the DNA is TGTGCCAGCAGTTACTCCGGCAGCTATGACTATGGCTACACCTTC.

This clonotype appeared a few times. The chain combines TRBV20-1 with TRBJ2-5, with D perhaps matching TRBD1 or TRBD2 (5 bases each). The germline V gene has CDR1 DFQATT and CDR2 SNEGSKA (reference sequence). The length of the CDR3 is 11 residues. CDR3 loop: CRASRGETQYF. The CDR3 bases are TGCAGGGCTTCGAGGGGAGAGACCCAGTACTTC.

The sample holds a few counts of this clonotype. The chain carries TRBV5-1 and TRBJ1-2; 7 nucleotides match TRBD1. The CDR3 sequence is 15 residues long. Germline-derived CDR1 and CDR2 are SGHRS and YFSETQ. J gave up 3 bases and V 0 bases, and 5 bases lay outside the gene matches. This CDR3 is CASSLGPGTDYGYTF. CDR3 in DNA: TGCGCCAGCAGCTTGGGGCCCGGGACAGACTATGGCTACACCTTC.

The table lists this clonotype with a few counts. The chain has TRBV7-7 and TRBJ2-1, with a weak D call TRBD1 (8 bases). Trimming took off 5 bases at V and 9 bases at J, with 20 bases between the two ends. Per germline, CDR1 SSHAT and CDR2 FNYEAQ (reference sequence). This CDR3 contains 15 residues. The CDR3 DNA sequence: TGTGCCAGCAGCCCAACAGGGGGGGTTGGCAGTGAGCAGTTCTTC. Its translation is CASSPTGGVGSEQFF.

This clonotype came up a few times. This chain links TRBV5-1 with TRBJ2-1; possible D gene TRBD2, 6 bases. Germline V gene data show CDR1 as SGHRS and CDR2 as YFSETQ. Trimming stripped 3 bases from V and 4 bases from J, with 14 bases between. CDR3 size: 15 residues. The DNA of the CDR3 is TGCGCCAGCAGCTGGCCGGGACTGACATACAATGAGCAGTTCTTC. It translates to CASSWPGLTYNEQFF.

The genes are TRBV4-3 and TRBJ2-3; 12 nucleotides align to TRBD2. The CDR3 sequence is 17 residues long. Germline V gene lookup returns CDR1 LGHNA and CDR2 YSLEER. V shed 2 bases, J shed 6 bases, and the junction held 9 bases outside the gene matches. CDR3 DNA sequence: TGCGCCAGCAGCCAAAATCAAGGACTAGCGGGATCTGATACGCAGTATTTT. Its protein is CASSQNQGLAGSDTQYF.

This clonotype has just a few counts. The chain links TRBV2 to TRBJ1-3, with 7 positions matching TRBD1. There are 12 residues in the CDR3. V was clipped by 6 bases and J by 9 bases; unmatched bases: 5. Per the germline V gene, CDR1 is SNHLY and CDR2 is FYNNEI. The CDR3 nucleotides are TGTGCCAGCAGAGACAGGGTTGGCACCATATATTTT. Translation gives CASRDRVGTIYF.

The J gene is TRBJ2-1, the V gene TRBV29-1; D gene unclear. In germline, CDR1 is SQVTM, CDR2 ANQGSEA. The length of the CDR3 is 14 residues. V was clipped by 7 bases and J by 1 base, with 14 bases between them. Here the CDR3 DNA reads TGCAGCGGGGCCCGGTCAGTTTCCTACAATGAGCAGTTCTTC. Translated, it gives CSGARSVSYNEQFF.

CDR3: CASSFASTDTQYF. The CDR3 bases are TGTGCCAGCAGCTTCGCTAGCACAGATACGCAGTATTTT. V is TRBV7-3 and J is TRBJ2-3; D is uncertain. The CDR3 runs to 13 residues. In germline, CDR1 is SGHTA, CDR2 FQGTGA. With 3 bases removed from V and 0 bases from J, the gap between germline ends came to 4 bases.

This clonotype turned up a few times. The chain carries TRBV11-2 and TRBJ1-4; D possibly corresponds to TRBD1 (5 bases). The CDR3 has 15 residues. Trimming removed 5 bases from V and 0 bases from J, with 10 bases in between. Germline V gene data show CDR1 as SGHAT and CDR2 as FQNNGV. The CDR3 nucleotides are TGTGCCAGCAGCACCGACAGTGCAACTAATGAAAAACTGTTTTTT. It yields the protein CASSTDSATNEKLFF.

This clonotype was observed many times. This sequence joins TRBV7-2 and TRBJ2-5; D gene uncertain. CDR1 and CDR2 from the germline V gene are SGHTA and FQGNSA. This CDR3 spans 12 amino acids. V lost 6 bases and J 5 bases, leaving 10 bases between the germline ends. CDR3 nucleotides: TGTGCCAGCAGTCGAATGGGGGAGACCCAGTACTTC. Residues: CASSRMGETQYF. The full variable domain, in which reference TRBV7-2 and TRBJ2-5 provide the parts outside the CDR3, is GAGVSQSPSNKVTEKGKDVELRCDPISGHTALYWYRQSLGQGLEFLIYFQGNSAPDKSGLPSDRFSAERTGGSVSTLTIQRTQQEDSAVYLCASSRMGETQYFGPGTRLLVL.

This clonotype occurred a few times. The V gene is TRBV7-2, the J gene TRBJ1-1, with 7 bases that match TRBD1. V lost 3 bases, J lost 6 bases, and 1 base stayed unmatched. Germline CDR1 is SGHTA and CDR2 is FQGNSA. CDR3 size: 12 residues. The CDR3 sequence: CASSFQGAEAFF. The CDR3 DNA sequence: TGTGCCAGCAGCTTTCAGGGGGCTGAAGCTTTCTTT.

This clonotype was seen a handful of times. The chain combines TRBV2 with TRBJ1-2; TRBD1 might be the D (6 bases). Trimming took off 6 bases at V and 7 bases at J, with 15 bases between the two ends. Germline loops: CDR1 SNHLY, CDR2 FYNNEI. The CDR3 is 13 amino acids. CDR3 amino acids: CASRDTGSAGYTF. CDR3 nucleotide sequence: TGTGCCAGCAGAGATACAGGGTCCGCTGGCTACACCTTC.

This chain uses TRBV7-6 with TRBJ2-7; D is possibly TRBD1 (6 bases). Germline CDR1 SGHVS, CDR2 FNYEAQ. The CDR3 sequence is 15 residues long. V was cut by 0 bases and J by 3 bases, with 12 bases left in between. CDR3 coding DNA: TGTGCCAGCAGCTTAGCGCCACAGGGAATCTACGAGCAGTACTTC. Protein: CASSLAPQGIYEQYF.